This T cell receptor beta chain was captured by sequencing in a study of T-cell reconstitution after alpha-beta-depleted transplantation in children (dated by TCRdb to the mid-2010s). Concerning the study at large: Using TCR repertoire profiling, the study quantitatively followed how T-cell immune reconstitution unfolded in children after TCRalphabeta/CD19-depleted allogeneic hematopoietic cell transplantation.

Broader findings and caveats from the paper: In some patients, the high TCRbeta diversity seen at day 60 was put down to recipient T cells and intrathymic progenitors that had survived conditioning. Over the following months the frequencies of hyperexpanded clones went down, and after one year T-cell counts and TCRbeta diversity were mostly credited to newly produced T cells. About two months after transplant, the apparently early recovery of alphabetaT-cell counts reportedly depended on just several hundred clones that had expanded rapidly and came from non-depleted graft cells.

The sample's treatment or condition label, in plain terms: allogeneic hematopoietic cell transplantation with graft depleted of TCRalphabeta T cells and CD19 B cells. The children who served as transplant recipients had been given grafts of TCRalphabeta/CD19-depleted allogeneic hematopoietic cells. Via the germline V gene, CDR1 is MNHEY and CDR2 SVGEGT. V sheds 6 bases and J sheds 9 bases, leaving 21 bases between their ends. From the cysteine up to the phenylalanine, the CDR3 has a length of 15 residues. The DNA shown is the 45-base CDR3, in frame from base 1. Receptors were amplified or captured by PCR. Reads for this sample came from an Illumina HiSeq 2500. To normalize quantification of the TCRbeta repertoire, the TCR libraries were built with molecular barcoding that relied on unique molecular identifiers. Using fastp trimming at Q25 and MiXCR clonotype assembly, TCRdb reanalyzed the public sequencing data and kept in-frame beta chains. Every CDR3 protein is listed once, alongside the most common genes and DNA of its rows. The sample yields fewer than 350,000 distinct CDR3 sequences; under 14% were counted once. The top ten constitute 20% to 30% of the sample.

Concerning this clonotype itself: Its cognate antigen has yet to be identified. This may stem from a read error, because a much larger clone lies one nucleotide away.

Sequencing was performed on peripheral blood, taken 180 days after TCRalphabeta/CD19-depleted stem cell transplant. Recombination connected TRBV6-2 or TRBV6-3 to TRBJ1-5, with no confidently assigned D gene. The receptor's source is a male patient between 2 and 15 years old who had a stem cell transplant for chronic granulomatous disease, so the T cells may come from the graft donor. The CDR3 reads CASSLTGTRFRPQHF. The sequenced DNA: TGTGCCAGCAGCCTAACTGGCACTAGGTTTCGGCCCCAGCATTTT.